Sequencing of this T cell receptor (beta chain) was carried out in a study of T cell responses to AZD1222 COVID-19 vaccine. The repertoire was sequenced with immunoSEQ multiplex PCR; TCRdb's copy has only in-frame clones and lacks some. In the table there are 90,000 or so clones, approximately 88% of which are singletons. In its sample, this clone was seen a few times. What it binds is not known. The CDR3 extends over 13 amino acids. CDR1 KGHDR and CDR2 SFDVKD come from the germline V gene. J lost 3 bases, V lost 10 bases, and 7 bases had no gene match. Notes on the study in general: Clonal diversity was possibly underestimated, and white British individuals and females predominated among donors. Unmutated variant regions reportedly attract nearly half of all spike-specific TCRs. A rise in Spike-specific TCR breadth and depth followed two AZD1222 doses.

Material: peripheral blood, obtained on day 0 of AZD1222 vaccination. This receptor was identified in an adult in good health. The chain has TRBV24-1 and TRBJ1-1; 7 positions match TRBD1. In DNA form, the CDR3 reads TGTGCCACTAGACAGGGTCGGGACACTGAAGCTTTCTTT. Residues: CATRQGRDTEAFF.